These T cell receptor beta chains were read from a single sample in a study of vaccination and CD4 T cells after COVID-19. One entry per CDR3 protein, called by TCRdb with MiXCR from the PCR reads. The profile shows some 25,000 distinct CDR3 sequences, roughly 40% of them singletons. These receptors are not linked to any known antigen. The specimen was CD4+ T cells from blood, cultured in vitro. The receptors originated from a human donor who had recovered from COVID-19. Each CDR3 is given with its conserved first and last residue. Fields, in order: CDR3 DNA, CDR3 protein, V gene, CDR3 length, J gene, clone size, D gene. D genes are given only for firm matches. Expanded clones get a size class; other rows say once, few or many, or leave the size out.

CDR3 DNA: TGTGCCAGCAGTTCCTTGGCGGCCATGAACACTGAAGCTTTCTTT
CDR3 protein: CASSSLAAMNTEAFF
V gene: TRBV27
CDR3 length: 15
J gene: TRBJ1-1
clone size: once
D gene: -

CDR3 DNA: TGTGCCAGCAGCTTAGTTGTGGCCGGCTATGGCTACACCTTC
CDR3 protein: CASSLVVAGYGYTF
V gene: TRBV7-8
CDR3 length: 14
J gene: TRBJ1-2
clone size: -
D gene: -

CDR3 DNA: TGTGCCAGCAGTTGGGGGCTACTAACGAATCGAGAGCTGTTTTTT
CDR3 protein: CASSWGLLTNRELFF
V gene: TRBV6-5
CDR3 length: 15
J gene: TRBJ2-2
clone size: once
D gene: -

CDR3 DNA: TGTGCCATCAGTGAGTCAAGCGGACAGGGTAGTCAGCCCCAGCATTTT
CDR3 protein: CAISESSGQGSQPQHF
V gene: TRBV10-3
CDR3 length: 16
J gene: TRBJ1-5
clone size: few
D gene: TRBD1

CDR3 DNA: TGTGCCAGCTCGCCCATAGCGGGAGGCACAGATACGCAGTATTTT
CDR3 protein: CASSPIAGGTDTQYF
V gene: TRBV18
CDR3 length: 15
J gene: TRBJ2-3
clone size: -
D gene: TRBD2

CDR3 DNA: TGCGCCAGCAGCTACTTAGGGACTGAAGCTTTCTTT
CDR3 protein: CASSYLGTEAFF
V gene: TRBV5-1
CDR3 length: 12
J gene: TRBJ1-1
clone size: -
D gene: -

CDR3 DNA: TGTGCCAGCAGCTTAGACAGGGGGCCGGGGTACTTC
CDR3 protein: CASSLDRGPGYF
V gene: TRBV7-2
CDR3 length: 12
J gene: TRBJ2-7
clone size: -
D gene: TRBD1

CDR3 DNA: TGTGCCAGCAGTTCCCCTTGGGACCGGCGGGTCTATGGCTACACCTTC
CDR3 protein: CASSSPWDRRVYGYTF
V gene: TRBV28
CDR3 length: 16
J gene: TRBJ1-2
clone size: -
D gene: -

CDR3 DNA: TGTGCCAGCAGTTTCGGGGGACTAGCGGGAGGGCCAGATACGCAGTATTTT
CDR3 protein: CASSFGGLAGGPDTQYF
V gene: TRBV28
CDR3 length: 17
J gene: TRBJ2-3
clone size: -
D gene: TRBD2

CDR3 DNA: TGTGCCAGCAGCGCATCAAACAGGGGCTATGGCTACACCTTC
CDR3 protein: CASSASNRGYGYTF
V gene: TRBV27
CDR3 length: 14
J gene: TRBJ1-2
clone size: few
D gene: TRBD1

CDR3 DNA: TGTGCCAGCAGTTATGGACTAGCGGGGAACAATGAGCAGTTCTTC
CDR3 protein: CASSYGLAGNNEQFF
V gene: TRBV6-5
CDR3 length: 15
J gene: TRBJ2-1
clone size: once
D gene: TRBD2

CDR3 DNA: TGTGCCAGCAGTTACTTGGGACTAGCGGGGGGGAGAACAGATACGCAGTATTTT
CDR3 protein: CASSYLGLAGGRTDTQYF
V gene: TRBV6-2/TRBV6-3
CDR3 length: 18
J gene: TRBJ2-3
clone size: -
D gene: TRBD2

CDR3 DNA: TGTGCCAGCAGCCCGAGGGGGCCGGAGAGTAATTCACCCCTCCACTTT
CDR3 protein: CASSPRGPESNSPLHF
V gene: TRBV7-8
CDR3 length: 16
J gene: TRBJ1-6
clone size: few
D gene: TRBD1

CDR3 DNA: TGTGCCAGTAGTGTAAGACAAGTCTATGGCTACACCTTC
CDR3 protein: CASSVRQVYGYTF
V gene: TRBV19
CDR3 length: 13
J gene: TRBJ1-2
clone size: -
D gene: -

CDR3 DNA: TGTGCCAGTAGTTCCCGACAGGGGTTTGGGGAGACCCAGTACTTC
CDR3 protein: CASSSRQGFGETQYF
V gene: TRBV19
CDR3 length: 15
J gene: TRBJ2-5
clone size: few
D gene: TRBD1